These 9 T cell receptor beta chains were sequenced from one sample in a study of CD8+ T cells in alopecia areata (dated by TCRdb to 2016 to 2019). Cells from pooled mouse cutaneous lymph nodes were stained for CD4, CD8alpha, NKG2D, NKG2ACE and other markers and then sorted on a BD Influx. Receptor libraries were prepared by the immunoSEQ multiplex PCR assay. RNA was extracted from all samples and reverse transcribed into cDNA, which served as template for TCR sequencing. Drawn from immuneACCESS, this table holds only the in-frame rearrangements with V and J called that TCRdb kept. Clones are partly lost; checked studies trace under half to an unresolved V gene and leave the rest unexplained. Listed for this sample are about 270,000 clones, none observed only a single time. Clones ranked in the top ten supply roughly 1.2% of the sample. The source material was CD4+ T cells sorted from a lymph node. These TCRs come from a C3H/HeJ mouse with alopecia areata. The strain carries MHC haplotype H2-k.

A note on this clone: All gene names here are mouse names. CDR3 DNA, as far as it was read: TGTGCCAGCAAGGGACAGGGGTACTCC. Protein sequence: CASKGQGYS. The whole CDR3 reads CASKGQGYSDYTF. The rearrangement uses TRBV13-3 and TRBJ1-2; TRBD1 aligns across 10 bases. The missing CDR3 end, 4 residues past where the read stops, is filled in from the germline J gene. The V and J ends lost 6 bases and 3 bases, in that order; junction bases with no gene match: 2. The CDR3 is 13 amino acids. Per the germline V gene, CDR1 is NNHDY and CDR2 is SYVADS.

Concerning this clone itself: Any gene name here is a mouse gene name. The DNA ends 4 residues before the CDR3 does, and the rest of the CDR3 is filled in from the germline J gene. The rearrangement links TRBV13-3 to TRBJ2-3; D is perhaps TRBD1 (7 bases). The V end was cut by 1 base, the J end by 0 bases, with 12 bases between. The germline V gene has CDR1 NNHDY and CDR2 SYVADS. This CDR3 region has 16 residues. Here the CDR3 reads CASSDRGRGSAETLYF. CDR3 DNA, as far as it was read: TGTGCCAGCAGTGATAGGGGGCGCGGCAGTGCAGAA.

The sample holds a few counts of this clone. Each gene name is a mouse one. The read gets to within 4 residues of the CDR3 end, and the germline J gene fills in the rest. The identical CDR3 is also encoded by other nucleotide sequences in the sample. This sequence joins TRBV13-1 and TRBJ2-5; 10 bases line up with TRBD2. CDR1 and CDR2 from the germline V gene are NSHNY and SYGAGN. CDR3 length equals 14 residues. CDR3 sequence: CASSGLGGRDTQYF. The DNA read from the CDR3 is TGTGCCAGCAGTGGACTGGGGGGACGAGAC.

This clone has just a few counts. Gene and germline names: mouse. With the read ending 4 residues before the CDR3 end, the germline J gene is used to fill in that end. The V call is TRBV13-3, the J call TRBJ1-2; D may be TRBD1 (6 bases). V was shortened by 9 bases and J by 0 bases, with 12 bases between the two germline ends. This CDR3 has 13 amino acids. The germline V gene has CDR1 NNHDY and CDR2 SYVADS. CDR3 protein: CAISGTTNSDYTF. The covered CDR3 bases are TGTGCCATCTCCGGGACAACAAACTCC.

This clone was counted at least ten times. Gene names denote mouse genes. The read stops 3 residues short of the end of the CDR3; the missing end is completed from the germline J gene. V usage is TRBV1 and J usage is TRBJ1-6; no clear D. TRBJ1-6 has ORF status, its function being uncertain. This CDR3 region has 14 residues. The germline CDR1 and CDR2 sequences are NSQYPW and LRSPGD (reference sequence). V was pared by 0 bases and J by 7 bases, with 7 bases between. This CDR3 is CTCSAEQRNSPLYF. The covered CDR3 bases are TGCACCTGCAGTGCAGAACAGAGGAATTCGCCC.

Details on this clone: Germline and genes: mouse. From the germline J gene comes the end of the CDR3, since the read stops 4 residues before it. The same CDR3 is also encoded by other DNA sequences in this sample. The chain recombines TRBV13-1 with TRBJ2-5; TRBD2 aligns across 8 bases. The germline CDR1 and CDR2 sequences are NSHNY and SYGAGN. The CDR3 is 15 residues long. J lost 3 bases, V lost 0 bases, and 3 bases had no gene match. The DNA read from the CDR3 is TGTGCCAGCAGTGATGCCACTGGGGGTCAAGAC. As protein: CASSDATGGQD. The entire CDR3 sequence reads CASSDATGGQDTQYF.

This clone was observed a few times. Gene names are the mouse ones. Read data end 4 residues before the CDR3 end; the end is taken from the germline J gene. Other DNA sequences in the same sample also yield this CDR3. The J gene is TRBJ2-1, the V gene TRBV19, with 8 bases that match TRBD1. The CDR3 is made up of 14 amino acids. Germline lookup yields CDR1 FNHDT and CDR2 SITEND (reference sequence). The V and J ends lost 2 bases and 6 bases, in that order; junction bases with no gene match: 4. The sequenced part of the CDR3 DNA is TGTGCCAGCAGTATTCGCAGGGGGCGTGCT. Translated, it gives CASSIRRGRA. The entire CDR3 protein is CASSIRRGRAEQFF.

Details on this clone: Gene names and germline match the mouse. The CDR3 here is CTCSVRDWNAEQFF. The sequenced part of the CDR3 DNA is TGCACCTGCAGTGTCCGGGACTGGAATGCT. The rearrangement uses TRBV1 and TRBJ2-1; TRBD2 matches 8 bases. The read gets to within 4 residues of the CDR3 end, and the germline J gene fills in the rest. CDR3 length: 14 residues. Germline CDR1 and CDR2: NSQYPW and LRSPGD (reference sequence). The V gene end was trimmed by 4 bases and the J gene end by 5 bases; junction bases not matched to a gene: 4.

Turning to this clone: Genes here carry mouse names. The read stops 4 residues short of the end of the CDR3; the missing end is completed from the germline J gene. The gene calls are TRBV19 and TRBJ2-1; the match to TRBD2 covers 7 bases. Trimming removed 3 bases from V and 1 base from J; junction bases left unmatched: 1. The CDR3 covers 14 residues. The germline CDR1 and CDR2 sequences are FNHDT and SITEND (reference sequence). The CDR3 DNA, read in part, is TGTGCCAGCAGTACGACTGGGAACTATGCT. Translated: CASSTTGNYA. The full CDR3 protein reads CASSTTGNYAEQFF.